The clone carrying this TCR beta chain was detected a few times. Its antigen is undetermined. The sample comes from a study of T-cell memory formation after mild COVID-19. Study as a whole: Across donors, TCR clusters were largely donor specific. Study-wide results and caveats: Pre-infection memory contained some responding clones, which suggested that cross-reactive memory had joined.

Germline CDR1 reads MGHRA; CDR2 reads YSYEKL. The CDR3 covers 18 residues. After removal of 5 bases from V and 1 base from J, the junction contained 12 bases not matched to a gene. 5'RACE primed at constant segments yielded TCR alpha and TCR beta cDNA libraries bearing sample barcodes and UMIs. In TCRdb, the 5' RACE reads were re-called with MiXCR into one record per CDR3 protein. The sample shows some 440,000 distinct CDR3 sequences, roughly 25% of them seen only once. Sequencing used PBMCs or a T cell subset sorted from them (not recorded which). The clonotype was recovered from an adult woman who had mild COVID-19 (a few samples of this study predate the infection). Cell type and time point are not known. The rearrangement links TRBV4-1 to TRBJ2-7, with 12 bases aligning to TRBD2. CDR3 amino acids: CASSYRPETSGGSYEQYF. CDR3 coding DNA: TGCGCCAGCAGCTACCGACCAGAGACTAGCGGGGGATCCTACGAGCAGTACTTC.